One T cell receptor (beta chain) is described in this entry. The antigen is not known. Both 60 Vbeta primers and 13 Jbeta primers went into the PCR. Here immunoSEQ multiplex PCR was the method, and the copy in TCRdb shows in-frame clones only, minus some. The repertoire holds about 160,000 clones, with roughly 80% as singletons. This cohort consisted of healthy bone marrow donors. Trimming pared 4 bases from V and 3 bases from J, leaving 10 bases between. Germline V CDR1 and CDR2: SGHRS, YFSETQ. The CDR3 is 14 amino acids. This sample stems from a study of cytomegalovirus exposure and HLA in healthy donors. Study as a whole: Earlier work reported about 110 million unique TCR beta sequences from approximately 180 million T cells.

Study outcomes and limitations: Later work showed greater clonal expansion in HLA-associated TCR beta chains than in equally common others. What TCR beta sequences reportedly achieved was accurate prediction of HLA-A and HLA-B alleles in most subjects.

The chain joins TRBV5-1 to TRBJ1-4; perhaps TRBD1 as D (5 bases). The sequence derives from a man aged 25-45 years in good health and CMV-seropositive. Sequences were obtained from PBMCs. The DNA for the CDR3 is TGCGCCAGCAGCGGACTAGGGGCTAATGAAAAACTGTTTTTT. Translation: CASSGLGANEKLFF.